This T cell receptor (beta chain) appears in the sequencing data of a study of blood T cell repertoires in COVID-19. About the study: Whether acute or convalescent, the COVID-19 samples came from the United States, Italy and Spain. The cDNA or gDNA used as material had been derived from T cells, B-cell-depleted T cells, or PBMCs.

CDR1 and CDR2 (germline): KGHDR, SFDVKD. After removal of 5 bases from V and 1 base from J, the junction contained 9 bases not matched to a gene. The CDR3 consists of 17 residues. TCRdb's copy holds only in-frame clones and misses some; the assay was immunoSEQ multiplex PCR. The sample has some 100,000 clones, around 90% seen once. A single count supports this clone. Sequencing input: peripheral blood. This sequence was found in a human donor with active COVID-19. The donor label of this sample is uncertain. V gene TRBV24-1 combines with J gene TRBJ2-2; 7 positions agree with TRBD1. In nucleotides, the CDR3 is TGTGCCACCAGTGGTAAAGGACAGGCCCAGAACACCGGGGAGCTGTTTTTT. Protein sequence: CATSGKGQAQNTGELFF.